Following are 5 T cell receptor beta chains from one sample sequenced in a study of human T cells and chemical hapten exposure (dated by TCRdb to the early 2020s). The time point label, read with the paper, signifies: patch test 1, 2 weeks after DPC sensitization. The treatment or condition label corresponds to: therapeutic diphenylcyclopropenone sensitization with weekly scalp DPC. To prepare the library, RACE was applied. Sequencer: NextSeq 500. TCRdb took the public reads, trimmed them with fastp at Q25, ran MiXCR for clone calling and kept in-frame beta chains. Every distinct CDR3 protein forms one entry, paired with its most common genes and DNA. The sample table lists some 200,000 distinct CDR3 sequences, approximately 20% of them with a count of one. The top ten clonotypes cover about 7% of the sample. This material consisted of whole blood, taken in connection with sensitization to the hapten diphenylcyclopropenone (DPC). These receptors originate from a woman aged 45 to 65 with alopecia areata. Some clones in this sample may be carry-over from other donors' samples.

This clonotype was recorded a few times. This rearrangement joins TRBV29-1 to TRBJ2-5, with D tentatively TRBD1 or TRBD2 (5 bases each). Germline CDR1 SQVTM, CDR2 ANQGSEA. The CDR3 spans 13 residues. Between the trimmed V and J ends, which lost 4 bases and 8 bases, there was a span of 17 bases. The CDR3 DNA reads TGCAGCGTTGGGGGCGGTTCGGGGAGTACCCAGTACTTC. Amino acid sequence: CSVGGGSGSTQYF.

The chain uses TRBV25-1 and TRBJ2-3; 8 bases agree with TRBD2. The CDR3 covers 14 residues. In germline, CDR1 is MGHDK, CDR2 SYGVNS. V was clipped by 6 bases and J by 2 bases; unmatched bases: 4. CDR3 DNA: TGTGCCAGCAGGCCTGGACTAGCCACAGATACGCAGTATTTT. Its translation is CASRPGLATDTQYF.

The chain carries TRBV10-3 and TRBJ2-3; a weak D match, TRBD2 (5 bases). Trimming pared 0 bases from V and 3 bases from J, leaving 13 bases between. CDR3 size: 16 residues. Germline CDR1 reads ENHRY; CDR2 reads SYGVKD. Written as DNA, the CDR3 is TGTGCCATCAGTGAGTCCGCTAGGTCGGGGACAGATACGCAGTATTTT. Translated: CAISESARSGTDTQYF.

The chain has TRBV10-3 and TRBJ1-3, with 7 bases aligning to TRBD1. There are 15 residues in the CDR3. V shed 7 bases and J 0 bases; nucleotides not matched to a gene: 6. CDR1 and CDR2 from the germline V gene are ENHRY and SYGVKD. CDR3 protein: CAINSGTDSGNTIYF. The CDR3 region has the DNA TGTGCCATCAACAGCGGGACAGACTCTGGAAACACCATATATTTT.

This clonotype showed up just a few times. The genes are TRBV20-1 and TRBJ2-5, with D unclear. Germline CDR1 reads DFQATT; CDR2 reads SNEGSKA (reference sequence). CDR3 length: 11 amino acids. V was shortened by 4 bases and J by 2 bases, with 5 bases between the two germline ends. CDR3 sequence reads: CSAKGQETQYF. CDR3 bases: TGCAGTGCTAAGGGTCAAGAGACCCAGTACTTC.